These 26 T cell receptor beta chains came from one sample sequenced in a study of cytomegalovirus exposure and HLA in healthy donors. Assay used: immunoSEQ multiplex PCR; TCRdb lists only in-frame clones, some missing. The data show over 200,000 clones, roughly 85% seen once. Sequenced input: PBMCs. The receptor source for this set is a woman between 18 and 29 years old in good health and CMV-seronegative.

The V call is TRBV19, the J call TRBJ2-7; D is perhaps TRBD1 (6 bases). Germline values: CDR1 LNHDA, CDR2 SQIVND (reference sequence). Trimming cost V 11 bases and J 3 bases, with 26 bases left between them. The CDR3 length is 16 residues. For the CDR3, the DNA is TGTGCCCCCCTCGGCAGGGGCGTCCAGGTGCACTACGAGCAGTACTTC. Encoded protein: CAPLGRGVQVHYEQYF.

This chain uses TRBV6-6 with TRBJ2-1; D is uncertain. V dropped 2 bases and J dropped 13 bases, with 9 bases sitting between them. Looked up from germline, CDR1 is MNHNY and CDR2 is SVGAGI (reference sequence). This CDR3 is 11 amino acids long. CDR3 amino acids: CASSYQTLQFF. The CDR3 DNA follows: TGTGCCAGCAGTTACCAGACATTACAGTTCTTC.

V and J are TRBV4-2 and TRBJ2-3, with 7 positions matching TRBD1. Germline CDR1 is LGHNA and CDR2 is YNFKEQ. There are 15 residues in the CDR3. J gave up 3 bases and V 1 base, and 4 bases lay outside the gene matches. CDR3 amino acids: CASSQVQGITDTQYF. CDR3 nucleotide sequence: TGTGCCAGCAGCCAAGTACAGGGGATTACAGATACGCAGTATTTT.

V and J are TRBV7-6 and TRBJ2-5; D is unclear. This CDR3 comprises 11 residues. Germline CDR1 SGHVS, CDR2 FNYEAQ. Trimming took 5 bases from V and 3 from J, leaving 4 bases between them. CDR3 nucleotides: TGTGCCAGCAGCACCAAAGAGACCCAGTACTTC. This sequence encodes CASSTKETQYF.

This clone has just one count. This chain uses TRBV28 with TRBJ1-2, with a tentative D call TRBD1 (5 bases). V shed 7 bases and J shed 4 bases, with 13 bases lying between them. Germline-derived CDR1 and CDR2 are MDHEN and SYDVKM. There are 13 residues in the CDR3. The CDR3 reads CASKQGGVYGYTF. CDR3 bases: TGTGCCAGCAAGCAGGGAGGAGTCTATGGCTACACCTTC.

V usage is TRBV27 and J usage is TRBJ2-7, with D maybe TRBD1 (6 bases). This CDR3 has 14 residues. Per the germline V gene, CDR1 is MNHEY and CDR2 is SMNVEV (reference sequence). V lost 5 bases and J lost 0, with 11 bases in between. The CDR3 nucleotides are TGTGCCAGCAGTACAGGGTCCTACTCCTACGAGCAGTACTTC. This gives the protein CASSTGSYSYEQYF.

This clone was seen just once. V is TRBV5-6 and J is TRBJ2-7; D is unclear. V dropped 1 base and J dropped 2 bases, with 4 bases sitting between them. Per the germline V gene, CDR1 is SGHDT and CDR2 is YYEEEE. This CDR3 is built from 12 residues. The CDR3 region has the DNA TGTGCCAGCAGCTTGAAGGCCTACGAGCAGTACTTC. It encodes CASSLKAYEQYF.

V is TRBV9 and J is TRBJ1-1; 7 nucleotides match TRBD1. Germline loops: CDR1 SGDLS, CDR2 YYNGEE. After removal of 0 bases from V and 7 bases from J, the junction contained 6 bases not matched to a gene. CDR3 size: 14 residues. The CDR3, as DNA: TGTGCCAGCAGCGTAGGACAGGGTGAACTTGAAGCTTTCTTT. It yields the protein CASSVGQGELEAFF.

The chain combines TRBV2 with TRBJ2-2; D unclear. Deletions cut 2 bases from V and 5 bases from J, with 3 bases between. In germline, CDR1 is SNHLY, CDR2 FYNNEI. This CDR3 is built from 12 residues. CDR3 sequence reads: CASSEYTGELFF. The CDR3 nucleotides read TGTGCCAGCAGTGAATATACCGGGGAGCTGTTTTTT.

With respect to this clone: The identical CDR3 is also encoded by other nucleotide sequences in the sample. The V gene is TRBV5-1, the J gene TRBJ2-3; D may be TRBD1 or TRBD2 (6 bases each). V was trimmed by 4 bases and J by 1 base, leaving 13 bases between them. The germline V gene has CDR1 SGHRS and CDR2 YFSETQ. The CDR3 covers 15 residues. CDR3 protein: CASSPSRGGTDTQYF. Written as DNA, the CDR3 is TGCGCCAGCAGCCCCTCAAGGGGGGGCACAGATACGCAGTATTTT.

DNA of the CDR3: TGCGCCAGCAGCCCAGGACAGACCTTCACAGATACGCAGTATTTT. This translates into CASSPGQTFTDTQYF. The chain recombines TRBV5-1 with TRBJ2-3, with D possibly being TRBD1 (6 bases). The V and J ends lost 4 bases and 2 bases respectively, with 14 bases between them. CDR3 length: 15 residues. In germline, CDR1 is SGHRS, CDR2 YFSETQ.

V usage is TRBV7-6 and J usage is TRBJ1-6, with D uncertain. V was trimmed by 1 base and J by 8 bases, leaving 12 bases between them. CDR3 length: 15 residues. Germline V gene lookup returns CDR1 SGHVS and CDR2 FNYEAQ. DNA of the CDR3: TGTGCCAGCAGCTTAGGTCCAATTCGGGATTCACCCCTCCACTTT. As protein: CASSLGPIRDSPLHF.

This chain links TRBV11-2 with TRBJ2-1; D perhaps matches TRBD2 (6 bases). Trimming pared 3 bases from V and 6 bases from J, leaving 9 bases between. This CDR3 comprises 13 residues. Germline assignment: CDR1 SGHAT and CDR2 FQNNGV. The CDR3 DNA reads TGTGCCAGCAGCTTCGGGACTCCCAATGAGCAGTTCTTC. The encoded protein is CASSFGTPNEQFF.

The table lists this clone with a few counts. The chain carries TRBV6-5 and TRBJ2-7; 13 bases line up with TRBD2. Per the germline V gene, CDR1 is MNHEY and CDR2 is SVGAGI. This CDR3 spans 14 amino acids. With V trimmed by 6 bases and J by 9 bases, 8 bases remained unmatched. Written as DNA, the CDR3 is TGTGCCAGCAGCCCTGGACTAGCGGGAGAGTGGCAGTACTTC. It codes for CASSPGLAGEWQYF.

The chain couples TRBV6-1 to TRBJ1-5; no reliable D call. V lost 0 bases and J 0 bases, leaving 9 bases between the germline ends. Germline lookup yields CDR1 MNHNS and CDR2 SASEGT. This CDR3 has 16 amino acids. CDR3 protein: CASSEAGRTSNQPQHF. The CDR3 region has the DNA TGTGCCAGCAGTGAAGCCGGACGGACTAGCAATCAGCCCCAGCATTTT.

This rearrangement joins TRBV6-1 to TRBJ1-2; D perhaps matches TRBD1 (5 bases). Germline V gene lookup returns CDR1 MNHNS and CDR2 SASEGT. Trimming left V 6 bases short and J 2 bases short, with 16 bases between. This CDR3 contains 15 residues. CDR3 amino acids: CASRLRDGSNYGYTF. The CDR3 DNA is TGTGCCAGCAGGCTTAGGGACGGATCAAACTATGGCTACACCTTC.

The chain recombines TRBV9 with TRBJ2-1; D ambiguous. V was trimmed by 0 bases and J by 0 bases, leaving 13 bases between them. CDR3 length: 17 residues. CDR1 SGDLS and CDR2 YYNGEE come from the germline V gene. In DNA form, the CDR3 reads TGTGCCAGCAGCGTAGAAGATGGTCTTCCCTCCTACAATGAGCAGTTCTTC. Encoded protein: CASSVEDGLPSYNEQFF.

V is TRBV7-2 and J is TRBJ2-1; D uncertain. The length of the CDR3 is 15 residues. Trimming removed 5 bases from V and 0 bases from J, with 11 bases in between. Germline lookup yields CDR1 SGHTA and CDR2 FQGNSA. The CDR3 here is CASSHEASSYNEQFF. In DNA, the CDR3 is TGTGCCAGCAGCCATGAGGCAAGCTCCTACAATGAGCAGTTCTTC.

This clone was counted only a few times. At the DNA level, this CDR3 is encoded by other sequences in the same sample as well. This sequence joins TRBV18 and TRBJ2-5, with TRBD1 identical over 7 bases. This CDR3 comprises 13 residues. Germline assignment: CDR1 KGHSH and CDR2 LQKENI. After removal of 2 bases from V and 3 bases from J, the junction contained 0 bases not matched to a gene. The CDR3 DNA reads TGTGCCAGCTCACCAGGACAGGAAGAGACCCAGTACTTC. This gives the protein CASSPGQEETQYF.

This clone has just one count. The V gene is TRBV5-1, the J gene TRBJ1-1; D gene uncertain. Germline CDR1 SGHRS, CDR2 YFSETQ. The ends were cut back, 0 bases at V and 4 bases at J, with 10 bases in the middle. The CDR3 spans 14 residues. The CDR3 is CASSLGDGSTEAFF. CDR3 sequence (DNA): TGCGCCAGCAGCTTGGGCGATGGGAGCACTGAAGCTTTCTTT.

This chain joins TRBV4-2 and TRBJ2-4; 8 positions match TRBD1. There are 15 residues in the CDR3. Losses at the gene ends were 3 bases for V and 2 bases for J; bases not matched to a gene: 3. Germline CDR1 is LGHNA and CDR2 is YNFKEQ. CDR3 amino acids: CASSHGQGSKNIQYF. CDR3 coding DNA: TGTGCCAGCAGCCATGGACAGGGCTCCAAAAACATTCAGTACTTC.

V gene TRBV27 combines with J gene TRBJ2-1; TRBD2 matches 14 bases. Germline CDR1 is MNHEY and CDR2 is SMNVEV (reference sequence). The CDR3 is 14 amino acids. After removal of 8 bases from V and 6 bases from J, the junction contained 3 bases not matched to a gene. The CDR3 coding sequence is TGTGCCAGCCACGGACTAGCGGGGGGCAATGAGCAGTTCTTC. Translated: CASHGLAGGNEQFF.

The chain joins TRBV19 to TRBJ2-5; D not resolved. The germline gives CDR1 LNHDA, CDR2 SQIVND (reference sequence). The CDR3 is 11 amino acids. V was trimmed by 5 bases and J by 5 bases, leaving 6 bases between them. The CDR3 loop is CASSWGETQYF. CDR3 sequence (DNA): TGTGCCAGTAGTTGGGGTGAGACCCAGTACTTC.

CDR3 amino acids: CASSATGGTGELFF. CDR3 sequence (DNA): TGTGCCAGCAGCGCAACAGGGGGCACCGGGGAGCTGTTTTTT. This chain connects TRBV2 to TRBJ2-2, with 8 bases fitting TRBD1. In germline, CDR1 is SNHLY, CDR2 FYNNEI. V was clipped by 6 bases and J by 4 bases; unmatched bases: 4. The CDR3 loop spans 14 amino acids.

This chain connects TRBV28 to TRBJ1-5, with no clear D. Germline V lookup: CDR1 MDHEN, CDR2 SYDVKM. V lost 7 bases and J 2 bases, leaving 12 bases between the germline ends. The CDR3 has 14 residues. Written as DNA, the CDR3 is TGTGCCAGCAAATCGGGGTTAGGCAATCAGCCCCAGCATTTT. Translation gives CASKSGLGNQPQHF.

The chain combines TRBV5-1 with TRBJ1-1, with a possible D match to TRBD1 (6 bases). CDR1 is SGHRS, CDR2 YFSETQ, per germline. The CDR3 has 12 residues. V gave up 4 bases and J gave up 11 bases, with 15 bases separating them. CDR3 DNA: TGCGCCAGCAGCCCTCCAGAGGGGGGGGCTTTCTTT. Translating gives CASSPPEGGAFF.